A single sample gave rise to the 26 T cell receptor beta chains below, sequenced in a study of blood T cell repertoires in COVID-19. Sequencing was performed with immunoSEQ multiplex PCR; in TCRdb, only in-frame clones are kept and a portion is missing. The sample has tens of thousands of clones; roughly 80% are singletons. Sequencing was done on a sample of peripheral blood. The receptors were sampled from a human donor in a cohort sampled during active COVID-19.

J is TRBJ1-4 and V is TRBV7-6, with 8 bases matching TRBD1. With V trimmed by 2 bases and J by 7 bases, 12 bases remained unmatched. The germline V gene has CDR1 SGHVS and CDR2 FNYEAQ. The CDR3 is 17 amino acids. The chain's CDR3 is CASSLLSTGGRGEKLFF. CDR3 sequence (DNA): TGTGCCAGCAGCTTACTTTCTACAGGGGGGCGCGGTGAAAAACTGTTTTTT.

The table lists this clone with a few counts. This chain links TRBV7-9 with TRBJ1-2; no reliable D call. The CDR3 is 15 amino acids. V was cut by 5 bases and J by 7 bases, with 20 bases left in between. Looked up from germline, CDR1 is SEHNR and CDR2 is FQNEAQ (reference sequence). The DNA for the CDR3 is TGTGCCAGCAGCCAGCCGACCCAACTAGCGGGTGGCTACACCTTC. Translation gives CASSQPTQLAGGYTF.

The chain is built from TRBV18 and TRBJ1-6; weak D call: TRBD1 (6 bases). The CDR3 spans 15 residues. Germline V CDR1 and CDR2: KGHSH, LQKENI. V lost 4 bases, J lost 6 bases, and 13 bases lay in between. CDR3 sequence reads: CASSLDGQLNSPLHF. As DNA, the CDR3 is TGTGCCAGCTCACTAGACGGACAGCTTAATTCACCCCTCCACTTT. Looking up the rest from reference TRBV18 and TRBJ1-6 gives the full variable domain: NAGVMQNPRHLVRRRGQEARLRCSPMKGHSHVYWYRQLPEEGLKFMVYLQKENIIDESGMPKERFSAEFPKEGPSILRIQQVVRGDSAAYFCASSLDGQLNSPLHFGNGTRLTVT.

The V and J genes are TRBV5-6 and TRBJ2-7; D not resolved. V was shortened by 1 base and J by 4 bases, with 6 bases between the two germline ends. This CDR3 has 12 amino acids. CDR1 and CDR2 (germline): SGHDT, YYEEEE. CDR3 DNA: TGTGCCAGCAGCTTGAGCTTGTACGAGCAGTACTTC. It codes for CASSLSLYEQYF.

For the CDR3, the DNA is TGTGCCAGCAGCTACAGGGTGGGTGGAAACACCATATATTTT. Its protein product is CASSYRVGGNTIYF. V usage is TRBV2 and J usage is TRBJ1-3; perhaps TRBD1 as D (6 bases). The V gene's germline CDR1 is SNHLY and CDR2 FYNNEI. CDR3 size: 14 residues. Trimming took 6 bases from V and 3 from J, leaving 12 bases between them.

The chain couples TRBV9 to TRBJ2-3; 8 bases map to TRBD1. CDR3 length equals 15 residues. Germline-derived CDR1 and CDR2 are SGDLS and YYNGEE. Trimming removed 4 bases from V and 3 bases from J; junction bases left unmatched: 7. CDR3 sequence reads: CASSSRQGRTDTQYF. CDR3 sequence (DNA): TGTGCCAGCAGCTCGAGACAGGGGAGAACAGATACGCAGTATTTT.

The chain is built from TRBV19 and TRBJ1-1; maybe TRBD1 (6 bases). This CDR3 has 15 amino acids. Germline CDR1 is LNHDA and CDR2 is SQIVND (reference sequence). Trimming took 4 bases from V and 0 from J, leaving 12 bases between them. The CDR3 DNA follows: TGTGCCAGTAGTAAAGGGGACATATTGAACACTGAAGCTTTCTTT. Translating gives CASSKGDILNTEAFF.

The gene calls are TRBV18 and TRBJ1-5; no reliable D call. This CDR3 spans 15 amino acids. Germline CDR1 reads KGHSH; CDR2 reads LQKENI. Trimming took 2 bases from V and 2 from J, leaving 10 bases between them. CDR3 region: CASSPDGLGNQPQHF. The DNA of the CDR3 is TGTGCCAGCTCACCAGACGGACTAGGCAATCAGCCCCAGCATTTT.

This chain joins TRBV6-4 and TRBJ1-1; 8 bases are shared with TRBD1. There are 15 residues in the CDR3. V shed 0 bases and J 5 bases; nucleotides not matched to a gene: 5. The germline V gene encodes CDR1 MRHNA and CDR2 SNTAGT. The CDR3 coding sequence is TGTGCCAGCAGTGACTCAGCCAGGGGGCCGACTGAAGCTTTCTTT. It encodes CASSDSARGPTEAFF.

V is TRBV3-1 (or the pseudogene TRBV3-2) and J is TRBJ2-7; TRBD1 aligns across 8 bases. This CDR3 has 15 amino acids. CDR1 LGHDT and CDR2 YNNKEL come from the germline V gene (reference sequence). J was trimmed by 7 bases and V by 4 bases; bases with no gene match: 12. The CDR3 here is CASSPPDRASGEQYF. The CDR3 DNA sequence: TGTGCCAGCAGCCCCCCGGACAGGGCATCGGGGGAGCAGTACTTC.

The chain combines TRBV5-1 with TRBJ2-7; D is possibly TRBD1 (5 bases). V was clipped by 2 bases and J by 0 bases, with 12 bases between them. The germline V gene encodes CDR1 SGHRS and CDR2 YFSETQ. This CDR3 has 15 residues. The CDR3 coding sequence is TGCGCCAGCAGCTTCGCTCAGGGAATCTCCTACGAGCAGTACTTC. Its translation is CASSFAQGISYEQYF.

This chain uses TRBV5-6 with TRBJ2-7; 7 nucleotides agree with TRBD1. Trimming took 3 bases from V and 0 from J; bases not matched to a gene: 3. This CDR3 is 14 amino acids long. The germline CDR1 and CDR2 sequences are SGHDT and YYEEEE. This chain's CDR3 is CASSWGTASYEQYF. The CDR3 bases are TGTGCCAGCAGCTGGGGGACAGCCTCCTACGAGCAGTACTTC. The full variable domain, completed using reference TRBV5-6 and TRBJ2-7, is DAGVTQSPTHLIKTRGQQVTLRCSPKSGHDTVSWYQQALGQGPQFIFQYYEEEERQRGNFPDRFSGHQFPNYSSELNVNALLLGDSALYLCASSWGTASYEQYFGPGTRLTVT.

J is TRBJ2-7 and V is TRBV5-1; 12 positions match TRBD1. The CDR3 totals 16 residues. Germline CDR1 reads SGHRS; CDR2 reads YFSETQ. J lost 6 bases, V lost 4 bases, and 11 bases had no gene match. The CDR3 DNA is TGCGCCAGCAGCCCGAACCGGGACAGGGGGCGCAGCGAGCAGTACTTC. It translates to CASSPNRDRGRSEQYF.

The chain has TRBV4-2 and TRBJ2-7; D possibly corresponds to TRBD2 (5 bases). Per germline, CDR1 LGHNA and CDR2 YNFKEQ. Trimming shortened V by 0 bases and J by 2 bases, and 14 bases separated the two germline ends. This CDR3 is built from 16 residues. CDR3 bases: TGTGCCAGCAGCCAAGACTTATCGGGGAAACCCTACGAGCAGTACTTC. Residues: CASSQDLSGKPYEQYF.

The rearrangement uses TRBV5-1 and TRBJ1-1; D gene uncertain. Germline-derived CDR1 and CDR2 are SGHRS and YFSETQ. This CDR3 is built from 14 residues. The ends were cut back, 0 bases at V and 2 bases at J, with 8 bases in the middle. The CDR3 region has the DNA TGCGCCAGCAGCTTGGGACGGACTAACACTGAAGCTTTCTTT. Amino acids: CASSLGRTNTEAFF.

In its sample, this clone was seen a few times. This sample also contains other DNA sequences that code for the same CDR3. The chain joins TRBV5-1 to TRBJ2-7, with TRBD1 as a possible D gene (6 bases). The CDR3 extends over 14 amino acids. In germline, CDR1 is SGHRS, CDR2 YFSETQ. Trimming took 0 bases from V and 3 from J, leaving 10 bases between them. The CDR3 DNA sequence: TGCGCCAGCAGCTTGGAAGGGGGTGGCTACGAGCAGTACTTC. It is translated as CASSLEGGGYEQYF. The complete variable domain, with remaining parts taken from reference TRBV5-1 and TRBJ2-7, reads KAGVTQTPRYLIKTRGQQVTLSCSPISGHRSVSWYQQTPGQGLQFLFEYFSETQRNKGNFPGRFSGRQFSNSRSEMNVSTLELGDSALYLCASSLEGGGYEQYFGPGTRLTVT.

This clone was seen once. The chain has TRBV7-3 and TRBJ2-1; perhaps TRBD2 as D (5 bases). The CDR3 runs to 13 residues. With 4 bases removed from V and 8 bases from J, the gap between germline ends came to 12 bases. Per germline, CDR1 SGHTA and CDR2 FQGTGA. CDR3 sequence (DNA): TGTGCCAGCAGCTCCCAACTAGGCCATGAGCAGTTCTTC. Protein: CASSSQLGHEQFF.

V is TRBV6-5 and J is TRBJ2-5; 7 positions agree with TRBD2. Per germline, CDR1 MNHEY and CDR2 SVGAGI. The CDR3 runs to 14 residues. With 7 bases clipped from V and 5 bases from J, the junction kept 10 bases outside the gene matches. CDR3 sequence reads: CASTRGVAKETQYF. For the CDR3, the DNA is TGTGCCAGCACCCGGGGGGTAGCGAAGGAGACCCAGTACTTC.

The chain recombines TRBV28 with TRBJ1-3; the D is unclear. V lost 6 bases and J 6 bases, leaving 12 bases between the germline ends. CDR1 MDHEN and CDR2 SYDVKM come from the germline V gene. The length of the CDR3 is 13 residues. CDR3 amino acids: CASRNSFLNTIYF. The CDR3 coding sequence is TGTGCCAGCAGGAACAGCTTCCTAAACACCATATATTTT.

The chain links TRBV11-1 to TRBJ1-2; 7 positions agree with TRBD1. The CDR3 spans 14 residues. Unmatched junction bases numbered 11, after V lost 5 bases and J lost 8 bases. CDR1 and CDR2 from the germline V gene are SGHAT and FQDESV (reference sequence). The CDR3 DNA reads as TGTGCCAGCAGCCGAAGGGGGCGACTTAGGGGCTACACCTTC. It encodes CASSRRGRLRGYTF.

The chain joins TRBV18 to TRBJ2-7, with 7 bases fitting TRBD2. The CDR3 is 14 residues long. In germline, CDR1 is KGHSH, CDR2 LQKENI. With 4 bases clipped from V and 4 bases from J, the junction kept 7 bases outside the gene matches. The CDR3 DNA reads as TGTGCCAGCTCACTCCGGGCGGGGGTTTACGAGCAGTACTTC. This gives the protein CASSLRAGVYEQYF. The full variable domain, rest sourced from reference TRBV18 and TRBJ2-7, is NAGVMQNPRHLVRRRGQEARLRCSPMKGHSHVYWYRQLPEEGLKFMVYLQKENIIDESGMPKERFSAEFPKEGPSILRIQQVVRGDSAAYFCASSLRAGVYEQYFGPGTRLTVT.

The J gene is TRBJ2-7, the V gene TRBV15; possibly TRBD1 for D (6 bases). The CDR3 length is 14 residues. Trimming cost V 5 bases and J 2 bases, with 13 bases left between them. Germline loops: CDR1 LNHNV, CDR2 YYDKDF (reference sequence). CDR3 amino acids: CATSPWTATYEQYF. The CDR3 coding sequence is TGTGCCACCAGCCCATGGACAGCCACCTACGAGCAGTACTTC.

J is TRBJ2-2 and V is TRBV24-1; 9 bases map to TRBD1. CDR1 KGHDR and CDR2 SFDVKD come from the germline V gene. After removal of 4 bases from V and 1 base from J, the junction contained 3 bases not matched to a gene. The CDR3 loop spans 16 amino acids. CDR3 DNA: TGTGCCACCAGTGACCCGGGACAGGGGAACACCGGGGAGCTGTTTTTT. Protein product: CATSDPGQGNTGELFF.

J is TRBJ1-1 and V is TRBV19, with a possible D match to TRBD1 (6 bases). From germline, CDR1 is LNHDA and CDR2 SQIVND (reference sequence). V was cut by 4 bases and J by 3 bases, with 18 bases left in between. CDR3 length equals 16 residues. The CDR3 here is CASSTRQGKEDTEAFF. Here the CDR3 DNA reads TGTGCCAGTAGTACCCGCCAGGGGAAGGAGGACACTGAAGCTTTCTTT.

V and J are TRBV28 and TRBJ2-1; 7 positions match TRBD2. CDR1 is MDHEN, CDR2 SYDVKM, per germline. There are 16 residues in the CDR3. V dropped 3 bases and J dropped 0; count of bases not matched to a gene: 5. The CDR3 nucleotides read TGTGCCAGCAGTTTCGGGGGGTCTAGCTCCTACAATGAGCAGTTCTTC. It codes for CASSFGGSSSYNEQFF.

This sequence joins TRBV18 and TRBJ2-3; weak D call: TRBD1 (5 bases). V shed 7 bases and J shed 6 bases, with 14 bases lying between them. Looked up from germline, CDR1 is KGHSH and CDR2 is LQKENI. The CDR3 has 13 residues. The CDR3 nucleotides read TGTGCCAGCTTATCGGGCAGGGCGGATACGCAGTATTTT. The encoded protein is CASLSGRADTQYF.